These 26 T cell receptor beta chains were sequenced from one sample in a study of blood T cell repertoires in COVID-19 (dated by TCRdb to the early 2020s). Libraries were prepared through the immunoSEQ multiplex PCR assay. TCRdb carries this immuneACCESS record with in-frame sequences only. Its versions omit some clonotypes, under half of them owing to an unresolved V gene in the studies checked, with the rest unexplained. The sample table holds about 73,000 clones, of which about 91% were seen once. The top ten hold roughly 8.8% of the sample. The sample was peripheral blood. The receptors stem from a man at least 80 years old with acute or convalescent COVID-19.

The chain links TRBV2 to TRBJ1-1, with D possibly matching TRBD1 (5 bases). Trimming left V 6 bases short and J 8 bases short, with 31 bases between. CDR3 size: 18 residues. Germline lookup yields CDR1 SNHLY and CDR2 FYNNEI. CDR3 in amino acids: CASRGAGRWVEGGSEAFF. The CDR3 DNA follows: TGTGCCAGCAGAGGGGCGGGAAGATGGGTGGAAGGAGGGTCGGAAGCTTTCTTT.

This chain links TRBV6-5 with TRBJ2-1, with a weak D call TRBD1 (6 bases). The CDR3 is 14 residues long. The germline gives CDR1 MNHEY, CDR2 SVGAGI. Trimming pared 0 bases from V and 8 bases from J, leaving 11 bases between. The chain's CDR3 is CASSYSQGRYEQFF. DNA of the CDR3: TGTGCCAGCAGTTACTCACAGGGTCGGTATGAGCAGTTCTTC.

The V gene is TRBV4-1, the J gene TRBJ2-7; TRBD1 matches 8 bases. The V gene's germline CDR1 is MGHRA and CDR2 YSYEKL. The CDR3 is 15 amino acids. The trim removed 1 base at V and 4 bases at J, leaving 6 bases unmatched. The CDR3 here is CASSQVGQGAYEQYF. For the CDR3, the DNA is TGCGCCAGCAGCCAAGTGGGCCAGGGGGCTTACGAGCAGTACTTC.

J is TRBJ2-5 and V is TRBV30; weak D call: TRBD2 (6 bases). The CDR3 has 13 residues. The germline V and J ends were trimmed by 3 bases and 5 bases, with 13 bases remaining between them. Germline V lookup: CDR1 GTSNPN, CDR2 SVGIG (reference sequence). The CDR3 region is CAWSLLARETQYF. As DNA, the CDR3 is TGTGCCTGGAGCCTACTAGCCAGGGAGACCCAGTACTTC.

The sample holds one count of this clone. Written as DNA, the CDR3 is TGTGCCAGCAGTTCTGCGGGGGGTCGCCGCAATCAGCCCCAGCATTTT. It codes for CASSSAGGRRNQPQHF. The chain couples TRBV6-2 or TRBV6-3 to TRBJ1-5; weak D call: TRBD1 (5 bases). This CDR3 has 16 residues. The V gene's germline CDR1 is MNHEY and CDR2 SVGEGT. Trimming cost V 4 bases and J 2 bases, with 15 bases left between them.

J is TRBJ2-5 and V is TRBV28; D is perhaps TRBD2 (5 bases). V shed 6 bases and J shed 2 bases, with 13 bases lying between them. Germline CDR1 reads MDHEN; CDR2 reads SYDVKM. CDR3 size: 14 residues. The CDR3 sequence: CASSLSGAQETQYF. CDR3 in DNA: TGTGCCAGCAGCCTCAGCGGTGCTCAAGAGACCCAGTACTTC.

This clone was counted between two and nine times. The chain recombines TRBV4-1 with TRBJ1-5; no clear D. V was cut by 3 bases and J by 1 base, with 10 bases left in between. CDR3 length: 15 amino acids. Germline values: CDR1 MGHRA, CDR2 YSYEKL. The CDR3, as DNA: TGCGCCAGCAGCCATCCCGGTAGAAGCAATCAGCCCCAGCATTTT. Its translation is CASSHPGRSNQPQHF.

V gene TRBV18 combines with J gene TRBJ2-1; 12 positions agree with TRBD2. There are 16 residues in the CDR3. V dropped 6 bases and J dropped 4; count of bases not matched to a gene: 7. Germline assignment: CDR1 KGHSH and CDR2 LQKENI. The CDR3 loop reads CASSPSSGGAYNEQFF. The CDR3 region has the DNA TGTGCCAGCTCGCCCTCTAGCGGGGGGGCTTACAATGAGCAGTTCTTC.

The chain carries TRBV7-2 and TRBJ2-1; 7 bases map to TRBD2. The length of the CDR3 is 16 residues. With 5 bases clipped from V and 2 bases from J, the junction kept 9 bases outside the gene matches. Germline assignment: CDR1 SGHTA and CDR2 FQGNSA. The CDR3 coding sequence is TGTGCCAGCAGCCCTCAGGGACTACCTCCCTACAATGAGCAGTTCTTC. This translates into CASSPQGLPPYNEQFF.

The chain recombines TRBV7-8 with TRBJ2-7; D is perhaps TRBD1 (6 bases). Looked up from germline, CDR1 is SGHVS and CDR2 is FQNEAQ. This CDR3 has 16 residues. V lost 5 bases and J 1 base, leaving 18 bases between the germline ends. The CDR3 protein is CASSSTTRQVSYEQYF. In nucleotides, the CDR3 is TGTGCCAGCAGCAGCACGACCAGACAGGTTTCCTACGAGCAGTACTTC. Full variable domain (outside the CDR3, taken from reference TRBV7-8 and TRBJ2-7): GAGVSQSPRYKVAKRGQDVALRCDPISGHVSLFWYQQALGQGPEFLTYFQNEAQLDKSGLPSDRFFAERPEGSVSTLKIQRTQQEDSAVYLCASSSTTRQVSYEQYFGPGTRLTVT.

The rearrangement uses TRBV28 and TRBJ1-1; D may be TRBD1 (5 bases). In germline, CDR1 is MDHEN, CDR2 SYDVKM. CDR3 length: 12 residues. V was trimmed by 5 bases and J by 9 bases, leaving 13 bases between them. The CDR3 reads CASSLGQPQAFF. CDR3 sequence (DNA): TGTGCCAGCAGTCTCGGACAACCGCAAGCTTTCTTT.

The chain recombines TRBV5-1 with TRBJ1-2; a weak D match, TRBD1 (5 bases). This CDR3 has 15 residues. V lost 4 bases to trimming and J lost 0 bases, with 13 bases between them. Germline V gives CDR1 SGHRS, CDR2 YFSETQ. The CDR3 DNA is TGCGCCAGCAGCATAGGCGGGGGGGCTAACTATGGCTACACCTTC. It encodes CASSIGGGANYGYTF.

This clone was observed a handful of times. The rearrangement uses TRBV7-8 and TRBJ1-1; 9 nucleotides match TRBD1. From germline, CDR1 is SGHVS and CDR2 FQNEAQ. The J segment lost 7 bases and the V segment lost 3 bases, leaving 3 bases of the junction unmatched. The CDR3 totals 13 residues. The chain's CDR3 is CASSLGQGREAFF. CDR3 DNA: TGTGCCAGCAGCTTGGGACAGGGTCGTGAAGCTTTCTTT. Complete variable domain (other parts from reference TRBV7-8 and TRBJ1-1): GAGVSQSPRYKVAKRGQDVALRCDPISGHVSLFWYQQALGQGPEFLTYFQNEAQLDKSGLPSDRFFAERPEGSVSTLKIQRTQQEDSAVYLCASSLGQGREAFFGQGTRLTVV.

The chain uses TRBV6-5 and TRBJ1-5; D is unclear. V was trimmed by 8 bases and J by 2 bases, leaving 16 bases between them. Per the germline V gene, CDR1 is MNHEY and CDR2 is SVGAGI. The CDR3 sequence is 15 residues long. CDR3 residues: CASDEVQSGNQPQHF. DNA for the CDR3: TGTGCCAGCGACGAAGTACAGTCGGGCAATCAGCCCCAGCATTTT.

The chain is built from TRBV6-6 and TRBJ1-1; perhaps TRBD1 as D (5 bases). V was shortened by 6 bases and J by 5 bases, with 13 bases between the two germline ends. CDR1 MNHNY and CDR2 SVGAGI come from the germline V gene (reference sequence). CDR3 length: 13 amino acids. The DNA of the CDR3 is TGTGCCAGCAGCCGACAGTCTTTAACTGAAGCTTTCTTT. Encoded protein: CASSRQSLTEAFF.

This chain joins TRBV24-1 and TRBJ2-2; D is possibly TRBD2 (6 bases). This CDR3 spans 15 amino acids. Looked up from germline, CDR1 is KGHDR and CDR2 is SFDVKD. V gave up 7 bases and J gave up 0 bases, with 11 bases separating them. CDR3 sequence reads: CATRTGTANTGELFF. CDR3 nucleotides: TGTGCCACCAGGACGGGGACTGCGAACACCGGGGAGCTGTTTTTT.

V and J are TRBV18 and TRBJ1-1; TRBD1 is a possible D gene (5 bases). The V and J ends lost 3 bases and 5 bases respectively, with 16 bases between them. The CDR3 covers 15 residues. The V gene's germline CDR1 is KGHSH and CDR2 LQKENI. In DNA form, the CDR3 reads TGTGCCAGCTCACCCCGGGGGAACCCGAGGACTGAAGCTTTCTTT. Residues: CASSPRGNPRTEAFF.

This clone occurred once. CDR3 amino acids: CASSLRGQGWETQYF. As DNA, the CDR3 is TGTGCCAGCAGCTTAAGGGGACAGGGCTGGGAGACCCAGTACTTC. V and J are TRBV7-2 and TRBJ2-5; 9 nucleotides align to TRBD1. Per germline, CDR1 SGHTA and CDR2 FQGNSA. This CDR3 spans 15 amino acids. Germline trimming cut 2 bases from V and 5 bases from J; bases unmatched to any gene: 6.

The chain employs TRBV25-1 and TRBJ1-1; D unresolved. This CDR3 is 11 amino acids long. Germline-derived CDR1 and CDR2 are MGHDK and SYGVNS. The ends were cut back, 2 bases at V and 4 bases at J, with 2 bases in the middle. The CDR3 region is CASSERTEAFF. CDR3 in DNA: TGTGCCAGCAGTGAACGCACTGAAGCTTTCTTT.

The rearrangement links TRBV5-1 to TRBJ1-3; D gene uncertain. V was cut by 0 bases and J by 3 bases, with 4 bases left in between. The germline V gene has CDR1 SGHRS and CDR2 YFSETQ. The CDR3 runs to 13 residues. The CDR3 region has the DNA TGCGCCAGCAGCTTGGGGAGTGGAAACACCATATATTTT. Protein sequence: CASSLGSGNTIYF. Complete variable domain (other parts from reference TRBV5-1 and TRBJ1-3): KAGVTQTPRYLIKTRGQQVTLSCSPISGHRSVSWYQQTPGQGLQFLFEYFSETQRNKGNFPGRFSGRQFSNSRSEMNVSTLELGDSALYLCASSLGSGNTIYFGEGSWLTVV.

For this clone: The sample contains more than one DNA sequence encoding this CDR3. The chain combines TRBV15 with TRBJ2-7; D remains ambiguous. This CDR3 has 12 residues. Germline CDR1 and CDR2: LNHNV and YYDKDF (reference sequence). The V end lost 0 bases, the J end lost 5 bases, and 5 bases lay between the germline ends. The CDR3 sequence is CATSRDRDEQYF. CDR3 bases: TGTGCCACCAGCAGAGATCGCGACGAGCAGTACTTC.

This clone occurred once. The chain combines TRBV10-3 with TRBJ1-3; the D is unclear. The CDR3 is 13 amino acids. Trimming shortened V by 8 bases and J by 8 bases, and 16 bases separated the two germline ends. CDR1 is ENHRY, CDR2 SYGVKD, per germline. As DNA, the CDR3 is TGTGCCATCTCCGCCGGGGAGATAGACACCATATATTTT. Amino acids: CAISAGEIDTIYF.

Only one count was recorded for this clone. The rearrangement uses TRBV30 and TRBJ1-2, with TRBD1 as a possible D gene (6 bases). Germline V gene lookup returns CDR1 GTSNPN and CDR2 SVGIG (reference sequence). The CDR3 spans 12 residues. Trimming pared 0 bases from V and 5 bases from J, leaving 7 bases between. This CDR3 reads CAWSVQGYGYTF. CDR3 coding DNA: TGTGCCTGGAGTGTACAGGGTTATGGCTACACCTTC.

J is TRBJ1-1 and V is TRBV14; D possibly corresponds to TRBD1 (5 bases). The CDR3 totals 15 residues. Trimming took off 4 bases at V and 4 bases at J, with 16 bases between the two ends. Germline-derived CDR1 and CDR2 are SGHDN and FVKESK. The CDR3 loop reads CASSLGAGGVTEAFF. CDR3 DNA sequence: TGTGCCAGCAGCCTAGGGGCCGGTGGCGTCACTGAAGCTTTCTTT.

The chain employs TRBV10-3 and TRBJ2-2; perhaps TRBD1 as D (5 bases). Germline CDR1 reads ENHRY; CDR2 reads SYGVKD. The CDR3 sequence is 13 residues long. Trimming shortened V by 10 bases and J by 7 bases, and 16 bases separated the two germline ends. The CDR3 bases are TGTGCCAGCCAAGAACAGGTTGGCGGGGAGCTGTTTTTT. Translating it yields CASQEQVGGELFF.

This clone was detected once. The chain links TRBV7-8 to TRBJ1-5; no clear D. Germline V CDR1 and CDR2: SGHVS, FQNEAQ. The CDR3 is 13 amino acids. Trimming took off 1 base at V and 6 bases at J, with 7 bases between the two ends. The CDR3 sequence: CASSLVPGQPQHF. The CDR3 DNA is TGTGCCAGCAGCTTAGTACCGGGTCAGCCCCAGCATTTT.